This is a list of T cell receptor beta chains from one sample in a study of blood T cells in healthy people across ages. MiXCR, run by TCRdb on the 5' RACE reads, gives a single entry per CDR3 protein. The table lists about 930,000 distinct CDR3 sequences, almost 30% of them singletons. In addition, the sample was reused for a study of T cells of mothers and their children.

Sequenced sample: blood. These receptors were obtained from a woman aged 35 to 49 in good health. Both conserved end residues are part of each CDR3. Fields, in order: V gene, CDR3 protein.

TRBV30	CAFGRGPLNEQFF
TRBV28	CAGSLSGWVTEAFF
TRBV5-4	CASSLWAGATDTQYF
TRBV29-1	CSVSGGRENNEQFF
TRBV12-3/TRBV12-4	CASSSGVSFVGDQYFF
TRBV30	CAWSDEGAHEQYF
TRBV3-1	CASSQDSAATNEKLFF
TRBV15	CATSRGPGTSNEKLFF
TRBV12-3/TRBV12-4	CASSFSPSSGNTEAFF
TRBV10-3	CAISEGGAGSYNSPLHF
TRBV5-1	CASSSYRVDTEAFF
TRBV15	CATRGGHEQYF
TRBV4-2	CASSQDAGQSLNTEAFF
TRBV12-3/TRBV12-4	CASSFSGGHAEAFF
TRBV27	CASSSPGGWREQYF
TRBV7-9	CASSSGQGIYNEQFF
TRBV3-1	CASSQGTSGGETQYF
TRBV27	CASGADQPQHF
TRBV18	CASSPTRDTEAFF
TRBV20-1	CSASRQGVSNQPQHF
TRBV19	CASSWTSGVTDTQYF
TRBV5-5	CASSLRGSEQFF
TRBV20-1	CSARDSSGGLETQYF